This T cell receptor (beta chain) was identified during a study of beta chain features in type 1 diabetes. Since all of the isolated RNA was reverse transcribed, expressed TCRB transcripts were what got sequenced. Some 3.6 million reads were obtained on average from naive, central memory and regulatory T cell samples. TCRdb keeps only in-frame clones here, not all; method: immunoSEQ multiplex PCR. The repertoire consists of 140,000 to 150,000 clones, with about 12% occurring once and the leading ten covering 1% to 1.5%. This clone was observed a few times. Its cognate antigen is unknown. Findings and caveats of the study: The study found that naive, central memory and Treg TCRB repertoires appeared more similar in patients than in healthy donors. Among all four CD4+ subsets, Type 1 diabetes patients had TCRB CDR3s that were moderately but significantly shorter.

Per germline, CDR1 GTSNPN and CDR2 SVGIG (reference sequence). V lost 3 bases and J 5 bases, leaving 7 bases between the germline ends. This CDR3 spans 11 amino acids. The clonotype originates from a man between 18 and 29 years old with type 1 diabetes. Sequencing input: central memory CD4+ T cells from blood. The rearrangement uses TRBV30 and TRBJ1-2; no clear D gene. CDR3 in amino acids: CAWRVAYGYTF. The CDR3 DNA reads TGTGCCTGGAGGGTCGCGTATGGCTACACCTTC.